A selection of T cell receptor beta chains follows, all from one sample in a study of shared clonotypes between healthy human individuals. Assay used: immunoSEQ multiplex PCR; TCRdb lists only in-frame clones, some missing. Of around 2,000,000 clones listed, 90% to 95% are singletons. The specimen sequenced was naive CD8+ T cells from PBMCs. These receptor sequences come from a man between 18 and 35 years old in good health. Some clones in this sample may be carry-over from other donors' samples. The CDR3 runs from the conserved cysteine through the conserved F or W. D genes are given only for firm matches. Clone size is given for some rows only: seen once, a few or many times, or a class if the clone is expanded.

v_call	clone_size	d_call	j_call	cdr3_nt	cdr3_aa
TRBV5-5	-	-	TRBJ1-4	TGTGCCAGCAGTTCTTATATTGCAACTAATGAAAAACTGTTTTTT	CASSSYIATNEKLFF
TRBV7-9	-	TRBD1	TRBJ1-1	TGTGCCAGCAGATCCGGACAGGGGCGCGCTGAAGCTTTCTTT	CASRSGQGRAEAFF
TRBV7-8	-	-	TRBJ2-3	TGTGCCAGCAGCCCCACTAGCACAGATACGCAGTATTTT	CASSPTSTDTQYF
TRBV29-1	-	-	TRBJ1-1	TGCAGCGTTGAAGCGAACACTGAAGCTTTCTTT	CSVEANTEAFF
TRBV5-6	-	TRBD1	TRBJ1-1	TGTGCCAGCAGAGCGATCGGGACAGATTTCGCTTTCTTT	CASRAIGTDFAFF
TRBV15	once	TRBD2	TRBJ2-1	TGTGCCACCAGCAGAGTCGCCCCGACTAGCGGATACAATGAGCAGTTCTTC	CATSRVAPTSGYNEQFF
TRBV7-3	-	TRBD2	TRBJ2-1	TGTGCCAGCAGCTTAATAGGACTAGCTAGCGACAATGAGCAGTTCTTC	CASSLIGLASDNEQFF
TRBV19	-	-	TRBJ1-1	TGTGCCAGTAGTTACAAGGTAGGGACTGAAGCTTTCTTT	CASSYKVGTEAFF
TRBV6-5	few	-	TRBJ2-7	TGTGCCAGCAGTTACTCGGGGGGGCCCTACGAGCAGTACTTC	CASSYSGGPYEQYF
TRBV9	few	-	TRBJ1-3	TGTGCCAGCAGCGTCCGGGACAATGGAAACACCATATATTTT	CASSVRDNGNTIYF
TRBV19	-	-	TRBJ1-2	TGTGCCAGTAGTTATGGGATTAACTATGGCTACACCTTC	CASSYGINYGYTF
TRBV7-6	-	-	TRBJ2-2	TGTGCCAGCAGCTTAGGTTCCGGGGAGCTGTTTTTT	CASSLGSGELFF
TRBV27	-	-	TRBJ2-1	TGTGCCAGCAGTTTATACAGGGGAGGTGAGCAGTTCTTC	CASSLYRGGEQFF
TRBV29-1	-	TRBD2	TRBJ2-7	TGCAGCGTTGAAGACCCCAGCGGGAGGGGGGAGCAGTACTTC	CSVEDPSGRGEQYF
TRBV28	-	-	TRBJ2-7	TGTGCCAGCAGTCTACCCCGAGGCCCAGGGGCCAGTTCCTACGAGCAGTACTTC	CASSLPRGPGASSYEQYF
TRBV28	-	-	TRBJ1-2	TGTGCCAGCAGTTTTGGGCTGGACAGCTATGGCTACACCTTC	CASSFGLDSYGYTF
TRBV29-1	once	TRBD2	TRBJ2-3	TGCAGCGTTGGGACTAGCGGGGGGGAGTTAGGAGATACGCAGTATTTT	CSVGTSGGELGDTQYF
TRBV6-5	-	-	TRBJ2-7	TGTGCCAGCAGTTACTCGTCATCATCGGCTTTCAACGAGCAGTACTTC	CASSYSSSSAFNEQYF
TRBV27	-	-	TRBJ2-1	TGTGCCAGCAGGGCCTACCCCTACAATGAGCAGTTCTTC	CASRAYPYNEQFF
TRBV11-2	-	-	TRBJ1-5	TGTGCCAGCAGCTTAAGAGGCGGGAGGGGTAGCAATCAGCCCCAGCATTTT	CASSLRGGRGSNQPQHF
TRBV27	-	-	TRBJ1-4	TGTGCCAGCAGTTTATCACGGGGGACGGATGAAAAACTGTTTTTT	CASSLSRGTDEKLFF
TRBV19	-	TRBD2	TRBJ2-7	TGTGCCAGTAGTATATCTAGCGGGAGTACCAACGAGCAGTACTTC	CASSISSGSTNEQYF
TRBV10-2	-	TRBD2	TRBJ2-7	TGCGCCAGCAGTGAGTCGTTAGCGGGAGGGCCACGGTACGAGCAGTACTTC	CASSESLAGGPRYEQYF
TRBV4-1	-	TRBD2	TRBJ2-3	TGCGCCAGCAGCCAAGATCGAGGCGGGAGGGCCGTAGATACGCAGTATTTT	CASSQDRGGRAVDTQYF
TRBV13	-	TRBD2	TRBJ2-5	TGTGCCAGCAGTGGGGCTAGCGGGAGGGCTCACCAAGAGACCCAGTACTTC	CASSGASGRAHQETQYF
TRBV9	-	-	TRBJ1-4	TGTGCCAGCAGCTCCCAAGGAGGAGGAAAACTGTTTTTT	CASSSQGGGKLFF
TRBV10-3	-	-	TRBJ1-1	TGTGCCATCAGTGAGTCAGGGGGGGTCACTGAAGCTTTCTTT	CAISESGGVTEAFF
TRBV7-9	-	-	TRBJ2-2	TGTGCCAGCATCGGGGGCGTGAACACCGGGGAGCTGTTTTTT	CASIGGVNTGELFF
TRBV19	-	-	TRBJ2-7	TGTGCCAGTAGTATAGATTCTATAAATTACGAGCAGTACTTC	CASSIDSINYEQYF
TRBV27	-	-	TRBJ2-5	TGTGCCAGCACTCCCCTGTGGGTCGGTGGGCAAGAGACCCAGTACTTC	CASTPLWVGGQETQYF
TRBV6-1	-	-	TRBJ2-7	TGTGCCAGCAGTGGGATTTCCAGCTCCTACGAGCAGTACTTC	CASSGISSSYEQYF
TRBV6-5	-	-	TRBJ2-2	TGTGCCAGCAGTTACTCAGTTCGCGGGGAGCTGTTTTTT	CASSYSVRGELFF
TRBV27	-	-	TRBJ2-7	TGTGCCAGCAGTTTAGGTCCCTGGGGGAGCTCCTACGAGCAGTACTTC	CASSLGPWGSSYEQYF
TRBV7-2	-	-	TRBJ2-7	TGTGCCAGCAGCTTAGCTAGGGACGGACCGATAACCTACGAGCAGTACTTC	CASSLARDGPITYEQYF
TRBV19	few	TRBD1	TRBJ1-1	TGTGCCAGTAGTATCGGACAGGGTAGGACTGAAGCTTTCTTT	CASSIGQGRTEAFF
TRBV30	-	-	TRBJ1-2	TGTGCCTGGAGTGTTTTACAGCAATATGGCTACACCTTC	CAWSVLQQYGYTF
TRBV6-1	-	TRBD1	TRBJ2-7	TGTGCCAGCAGTGAAGGAACAGGGGCCTACTACGAGCAGTACTTC	CASSEGTGAYYEQYF
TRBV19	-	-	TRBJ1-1	TGTGCCAGTAGTATAGGGTTGAAGGGGGAAGCTTTCTTT	CASSIGLKGEAFF
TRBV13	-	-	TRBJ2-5	TGTGCCAGCAGCTTGCGGACTTGGGATGAGACCCAGTACTTC	CASSLRTWDETQYF
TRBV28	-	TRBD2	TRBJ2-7	TGTGCCAGCAGTGGACCCCGGAACGGACTAGCTCGACTGTTCGAGCAGTACTTC	CASSGPRNGLARLFEQYF
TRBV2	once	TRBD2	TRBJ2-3	TGTGCCAGCAGGGATACTAGCGGGAGCCCAGATACGCAGTATTTT	CASRDTSGSPDTQYF
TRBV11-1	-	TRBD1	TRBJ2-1	TGTGCCAGCAGCCCACGGGGACAGGGGGCGCGGAGGGAGCAGTTCTTC	CASSPRGQGARREQFF
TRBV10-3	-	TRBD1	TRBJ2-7	TGTGCCATCAGGGGACAGGGCGAGCCCTCCTACGAGCAGTACTTC	CAIRGQGEPSYEQYF
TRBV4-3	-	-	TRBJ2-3	TGCGCCAGCAGCCAAGGGAGCGGATTTAGCACAGATACGCAGTATTTT	CASSQGSGFSTDTQYF
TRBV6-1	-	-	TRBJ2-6	TGTGCCAGCACCAATTGGGGGCCCGGGGCCAACGTCCTGACTTTC	CASTNWGPGANVLTF
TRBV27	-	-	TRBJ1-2	TGTGCCAGCAGCCCCATAGACAGGCCACCCCATTATGGCTACACCTTC	CASSPIDRPPHYGYTF
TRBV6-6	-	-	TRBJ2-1	TGTGCCAGCAGTTACTCGACACCTGGGCCTTACAATGAGCAGTTCTTC	CASSYSTPGPYNEQFF
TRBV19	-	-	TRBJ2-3	TGTGCCAGTAGTAACGATGACTACCTACTCACAGATACGCAGTATTTT	CASSNDDYLLTDTQYF
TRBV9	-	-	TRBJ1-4	TGTGCCAGCAGCCCCTTACTTAATGGGGCAGCTAATGAAAAACTGTTTTTT	CASSPLLNGAANEKLFF
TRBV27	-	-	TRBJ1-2	TGTGCCAGCAGTCCCTCCTATGGCTACACCTTC	CASSPSYGYTF
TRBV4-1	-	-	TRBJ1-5	TGCGCCAGCAGCCAAGATTCACGTCGGCAGGGGAGTGGAAATCAGCCCCAGCATTTT	CASSQDSRRQGSGNQPQHF
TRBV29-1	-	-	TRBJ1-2	TGCAGCGTTGGATGGGTGGGGACCGGCTACACCTTC	CSVGWVGTGYTF
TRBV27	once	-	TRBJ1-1	TGTGCCAGCAGTTTGATGGAGGCGCCAGACACTGAAGCTTTCTTT	CASSLMEAPDTEAFF
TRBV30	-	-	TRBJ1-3	TGTGCCTGGAGTGTAGGCGGGTCGACTGGAAACACCATATATTTT	CAWSVGGSTGNTIYF
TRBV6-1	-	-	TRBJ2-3	TGTGCCAGCAGTGAAGAAGGTCCCGTGAGCCCAGATACGCAGTATTTT	CASSEEGPVSPDTQYF
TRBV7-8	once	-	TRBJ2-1	TGTGCCAGCAGACCTAAGGGGTCCCAGCGTCTCATCTCCTCCTACAATGAGCAGTTCTTC	CASRPKGSQRLISSYNEQFF
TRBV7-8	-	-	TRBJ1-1	TGTGCCAGCAGCTTATTCGGGCTGAACACTGAAGCTTTCTTT	CASSLFGLNTEAFF
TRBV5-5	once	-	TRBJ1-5	TGTGCCAGCAGCTTGGACGGGGGCCAAGGGCCCCAGCATTTT	CASSLDGGQGPQHF
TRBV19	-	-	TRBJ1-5	TGCGCCAGTATGGGACAAGGAAGCTACAATCAGCCCCAGCATTTT	CASMGQGSYNQPQHF
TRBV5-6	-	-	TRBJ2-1	TGTGCCAGCATGGGCCTCCGGAGCTCCTACAATGAGCAGTTCTTC	CASMGLRSSYNEQFF